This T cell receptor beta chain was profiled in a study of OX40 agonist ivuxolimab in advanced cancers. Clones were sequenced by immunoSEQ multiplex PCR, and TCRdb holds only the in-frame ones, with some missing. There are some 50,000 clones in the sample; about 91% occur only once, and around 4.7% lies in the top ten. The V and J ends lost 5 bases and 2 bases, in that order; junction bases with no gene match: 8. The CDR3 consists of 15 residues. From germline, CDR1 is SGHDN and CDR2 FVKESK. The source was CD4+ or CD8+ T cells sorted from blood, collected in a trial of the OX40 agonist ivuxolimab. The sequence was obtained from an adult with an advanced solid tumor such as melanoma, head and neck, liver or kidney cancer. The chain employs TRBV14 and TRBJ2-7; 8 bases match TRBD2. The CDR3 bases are TGTGCCAGCAGCGACGGAGCGGGAGTTGCCTACGAGCAGTACTTC. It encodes CASSDGAGVAYEQYF. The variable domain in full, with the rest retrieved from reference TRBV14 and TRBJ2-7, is EAGVTQFPSHSVIEKGQTVTLRCDPISGHDNLYWYRRVMGKEIKFLLHFVKESKQDESGMPNNRFLAERTGGTYSTLKVQPAELEDSGVYFCASSDGAGVAYEQYFGPGTRLTVT.